The rows below give T cell receptor beta chains drawn from one sample of a study of T cell responses to AZD1222 COVID-19 vaccine. Repertoires were generated with immunoSEQ multiplex PCR, while TCRdb's copy carries only in-frame clones and drops some. The sample lists approximately 74,000 clones, roughly 90% occurring once. Specimen: peripheral blood, collected on day 0 of AZD1222 vaccination. Receptor source: an adult in good health. Each CDR3 is given with its conserved first and last residue. A D gene is named only where the DNA matches it firmly. The size of a clone is reported for some rows only, either as once, few or many, or as a class for expanded clones.

clone_size	v_call	j_call	d_call	cdr3_nt	cdr3_aa
NA	TRBV25-1	TRBJ1-3	NA	TGTGCCAGCAGTGGCCAAGTAAACACCATATATTTT	CASSGQVNTIYF
NA	TRBV28	TRBJ2-5	NA	TGTGCCAGCAGTCCACAGGAAGGGCAAGAGACCCAGTACTTC	CASSPQEGQETQYF
once	TRBV24-1	TRBJ2-1	NA	TGTGCCACCAGTGATATCCCTCGGACGGAGGCCAATGAGCAGTTCTTC	CATSDIPRTEANEQFF
NA	TRBV18	TRBJ2-2	NA	TGTGCCAGCTCACCAGAGGGTATCACCGGGGAGCTGTTTTTT	CASSPEGITGELFF
NA	TRBV19	TRBJ1-3	NA	TGTGCCAGTAGACTACGGTATCGGTCTGGAAACACCATATATTTT	CASRLRYRSGNTIYF
NA	TRBV5-4	TRBJ2-1	TRBD1	TGTGCCAGCAGCCCGGGGCAGGGGACAGGGGGATCCTACAATGAGCAGTTCTTC	CASSPGQGTGGSYNEQFF
NA	TRBV19	TRBJ2-7	NA	TGTGCCAGTTCCCGGGACGGGACAAACGGCGCCTACGAGCAGTACTTC	CASSRDGTNGAYEQYF
NA	TRBV7-9	TRBJ1-6	TRBD1	TGTGCCAGCAGCTTATGGGGGGACAGAAATTCACCCCTCCACTTT	CASSLWGDRNSPLHF
NA	TRBV4-2	TRBJ1-5	NA	TGTGCCAGCAGCCAAGATCAATCACAGTCTAATCAGCCCCAGCATTTT	CASSQDQSQSNQPQHF
NA	TRBV2	TRBJ2-5	NA	TGTGCCAGCAGTGATCCGGGGCCTGGGACTGAGACCCAGTACTTC	CASSDPGPGTETQYF
NA	TRBV6-4	TRBJ2-3	TRBD2	TGTGCCAGCAGTCTAGCGGGGGGGAGCACAGATACGCAGTATTTT	CASSLAGGSTDTQYF
NA	TRBV28	TRBJ1-2	NA	TGTGCCAGCAGTTTAGCCAACTATGGCTACACCTTC	CASSLANYGYTF
NA	TRBV27	TRBJ1-2	NA	TGTGCCAGCAGTTCAGGCCGTCACAATGGCTACACCTTC	CASSSGRHNGYTF
NA	TRBV7-8	TRBJ2-4	NA	TGTGCCAGCAGCTTAGGTGGGGGTCGACTAGCCAAAAACATTCAGTACTTC	CASSLGGGRLAKNIQYF
NA	TRBV3-1/TRBV3-2	TRBJ2-1	NA	TGTGCCAGCAGCAGACTACACCCGGGGACCCCCGTTGGGCAGTTCTTC	CASSRLHPGTPVGQFF
NA	TRBV5-1	TRBJ1-2	NA	TGCGCCAGCAGCTTTGGGGGCGCCCGGGACTATGGCTACACCTTC	CASSFGGARDYGYTF
NA	TRBV19	TRBJ2-7	TRBD1	TGTGCCAGTAGGGGACAGCCCTCCACGTACGAGCAGTACTTC	CASRGQPSTYEQYF
NA	TRBV9	TRBJ1-3	NA	TGTGCCAGCAGCCCCGGACACCTCTCTGGAAACACCATATATTTT	CASSPGHLSGNTIYF
NA	TRBV6-2/TRBV6-3	TRBJ2-7	TRBD1	TGTGCCAGCAGTTACCAGGGGGCTTGGCAGTACTTC	CASSYQGAWQYF
NA	TRBV18	TRBJ1-4	NA	TGTGCCAGCTCCCCGGCGGCCGCTGCTAATGAAAAACTGTTTTTT	CASSPAAAANEKLFF
NA	TRBV13	TRBJ2-7	TRBD1	TGTGCCAGCAGTCCGGGACAGGGGTACGAGCAGTACTTC	CASSPGQGYEQYF
NA	TRBV19	TRBJ2-2	NA	TGTGCCAGTAGTATGATTGGGTATACGAACACCGGGGAGCTGTTTTTT	CASSMIGYTNTGELFF
NA	TRBV10-1	TRBJ2-7	NA	TGCGCCAGCAGTGAGTCAAACAGAGATTACGAGCAGTACTTC	CASSESNRDYEQYF
NA	TRBV30	TRBJ1-2	TRBD1	TGTGCCTGGAGCCTACAGGGGATGGGGACCTTC	CAWSLQGMGTF
NA	TRBV18	TRBJ2-3	TRBD2	TGTGCCAGCTCACCCGTCGCCTCACTAGCGGGATACGGTACGCAGTATTTT	CASSPVASLAGYGTQYF
once	TRBV9	TRBJ2-7	TRBD2	TGTGCCAGCAGCGAGGGACTAGCAGGGTACGAGCAGTACTTC	CASSEGLAGYEQYF
NA	TRBV27	TRBJ2-7	NA	TGTGCCAGCCAAGGTTCCTCCTACGAGCAGTACTTC	CASQGSSYEQYF
NA	TRBV19	TRBJ1-6	NA	TGTGCCAGTAGTCCGCCGGGACATAACTGGGGTAATTCACCCCTCCACTTT	CASSPPGHNWGNSPLHF
NA	TRBV28	TRBJ2-1	NA	TGTGCCAGCACCAGGGGGGACTCCTACAATGAGCAGTTCTTC	CASTRGDSYNEQFF
NA	TRBV7-2	TRBJ2-7	TRBD1	TGTGCCAGCAGCTTAGCCCCTCCGGGACAGGGATTCGCCGAGCAGTACTTC	CASSLAPPGQGFAEQYF
medium-sized	TRBV7-3	TRBJ2-7	TRBD2	TGTGCCAGCAGCGCAAATGAGGCTAGCGGGAAGCAGTACTTC	CASSANEASGKQYF
NA	TRBV19	TRBJ1-1	TRBD1	TGTGCCAGTAGTATCGGGACAGGGGGCTACACTGAAGCTTTCTTT	CASSIGTGGYTEAFF
NA	TRBV10-3	TRBJ2-3	TRBD2	TGTGCCATCACTCCGGGGACTAGCATTGCTAGCACAGATACGCAGTATTTT	CAITPGTSIASTDTQYF
NA	TRBV7-2	TRBJ1-1	NA	TGTGCCAGCAGCGTACAAACCGGGACATCCGGTGAAGCTTTCTTT	CASSVQTGTSGEAFF
NA	TRBV6-5	TRBJ2-2	TRBD2	TGTGCCAGCAGTTACAGTAGCGGGACCAACACCGGGGAGCTGTTTTTT	CASSYSSGTNTGELFF
NA	TRBV5-8	TRBJ1-5	NA	TGTGCCAGCAGCTCGTCCGGTGGGGGTGACAATCAGCCCCAGCATTTT	CASSSSGGGDNQPQHF
NA	TRBV5-1	TRBJ1-2	NA	TGCGCCAGCAGCTTGGGACCGGAGGGCTACACCTTC	CASSLGPEGYTF
NA	TRBV19	TRBJ2-7	NA	TGTGCCAGTAGCCCCCGGGGAGGTGGGGTTGCCTACGAGCAGTACTTC	CASSPRGGGVAYEQYF
NA	TRBV9	TRBJ1-5	NA	TGTGCCAGCAGTAGCGGGGCAGAGAATCAGCCCCAGCATTTT	CASSSGAENQPQHF
NA	TRBV9	TRBJ2-5	NA	TGTGCCAGCAGCCCCCAGGGGGGGGAGACCCAGTACTTC	CASSPQGGETQYF
NA	TRBV4-3	TRBJ2-7	TRBD2	TGCGCCAGCAGCCAACGACTAGCGGGCTCCTACGAGCAGTACTTC	CASSQRLAGSYEQYF
NA	TRBV9	TRBJ2-2	TRBD2	TGTGCCAGCAGCACCCGGACTAGCGGGAGGGTGGGGGAGCTGTTTTTT	CASSTRTSGRVGELFF
few	TRBV29-1	TRBJ2-2	TRBD1	TGCAGCGTGAGGACCGGGACAGGGTACACCGGGGAGCTGTTTTTT	CSVRTGTGYTGELFF
NA	TRBV12-2	TRBJ1-5	NA	TGTGCAAGTCGCCTTGGGGGTAGCAATCAGCCCCAGCATTTT	CASRLGGSNQPQHF
NA	TRBV9	TRBJ1-1	NA	TGTGCCAGCAGCGAAACCAGGAACACTGAAGCTTTCTTT	CASSETRNTEAFF
NA	TRBV19	TRBJ2-2	TRBD1	TGTGCCAGTAGACCGGACAGGGGGGCCGGGGAGCTGTTTTTT	CASRPDRGAGELFF
NA	TRBV7-9	TRBJ1-2	TRBD1	TGTGCCAGCAGCCCCCAGGGGGGTCCTGGCTACACCTTC	CASSPQGGPGYTF
NA	TRBV7-2	TRBJ2-3	TRBD2	TGTGCCAGCCGACGTCGCGGGAGTACAGATACGCAGTATTTT	CASRRRGSTDTQYF